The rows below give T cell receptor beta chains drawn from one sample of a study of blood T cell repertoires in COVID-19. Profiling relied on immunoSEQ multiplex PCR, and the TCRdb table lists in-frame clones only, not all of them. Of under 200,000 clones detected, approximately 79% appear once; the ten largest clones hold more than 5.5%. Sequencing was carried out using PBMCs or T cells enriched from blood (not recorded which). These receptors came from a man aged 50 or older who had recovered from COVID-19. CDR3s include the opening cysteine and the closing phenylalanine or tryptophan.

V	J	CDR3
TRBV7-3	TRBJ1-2	CASSPDKNYGYTF
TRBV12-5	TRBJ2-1	CAWGPPATRGGAPYNEQFF
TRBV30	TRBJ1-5	CAWSRGQGNQPQHF
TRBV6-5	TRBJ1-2	CASSSSGGLYGYTF
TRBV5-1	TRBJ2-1	CASSFAGGRGEQFF
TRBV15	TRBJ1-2	CATSRDWGQAPSYGYTF
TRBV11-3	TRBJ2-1	CASSSGSGLAGTNEQFF
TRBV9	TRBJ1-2	CASSVVGQGRDGYTF
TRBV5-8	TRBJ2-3	CASSLDGHTDTQYF
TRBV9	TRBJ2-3	CASSVVGTDTQYF
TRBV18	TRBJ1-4	CASSPGGATNEKLFF
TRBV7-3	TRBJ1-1	CASSRGSNTEAFF
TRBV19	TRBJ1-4	CASSAGDSTEKLFF
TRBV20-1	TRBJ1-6	CSASEGTGDHSPLHF
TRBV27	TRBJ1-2	CASSPLGGASLNYGYTF
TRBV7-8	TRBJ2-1	CASSWTSGVNEQFF
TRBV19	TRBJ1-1	CASSMQGVGTEAFF
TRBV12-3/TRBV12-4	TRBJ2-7	CASTRTGTGEQYF
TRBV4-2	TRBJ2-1	CASSQELGSGGPYISTEQFF
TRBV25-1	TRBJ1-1	CASSEGGLTEAFF
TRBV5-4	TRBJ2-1	CASSRGGARYNEQFF
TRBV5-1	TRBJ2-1	CASSLAGVRYNEQFF
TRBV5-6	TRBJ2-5	CASSPLPGTGEETQYF
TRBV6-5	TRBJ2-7	CASSYGRGALYEQYF
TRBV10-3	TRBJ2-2	CAIRVEAGRGTGELFF
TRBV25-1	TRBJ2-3	CASSEVAGGTQYF
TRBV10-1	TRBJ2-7	CASRHGEDSSYEQYF